The rows below give T cell receptor beta chains drawn from one sample of a study of neurological immune-mediated disorders. In TCRdb, the 5' RACE reads were re-called with MiXCR into one record per CDR3 protein. The top ten clones hold approximately 6.5% of a sample with about 58,000 distinct CDR3 sequences, about 3.4% of them seen once. Sequencing was performed on PBMCs. The receptors were sampled from an older woman with multiple sclerosis. CDR3s include the opening cysteine and the closing phenylalanine or tryptophan. Each record gives: D gene, V gene, clone size, J gene, CDR3 DNA, CDR3 protein. The D gene is left open where the match is weak. Sizes are listed as once, few, many, or a class for an expanded clone.

d_gene: -
v_gene: TRBV3-1
abundance: many
j_gene: TRBJ2-5
CDR3nt: TGTGCCAGCAGCCTCCGCGACCGAACCCAGTACTTC
CDR3aa: CASSLRDRTQYF

d_gene: -
v_gene: TRBV7-2
abundance: many
j_gene: TRBJ2-5
CDR3nt: TGTGCCAGCAGCTTATACAGAGAGACCCAGTACTTC
CDR3aa: CASSLYRETQYF

d_gene: TRBD1
v_gene: TRBV12-3/TRBV12-4
abundance: many
j_gene: TRBJ1-1
CDR3nt: TGTGCCAGCAGTCGTGGGACAGGGGGCGCGATGGCTGAAGCTTTCTTT
CDR3aa: CASSRGTGGAMAEAFF

d_gene: -
v_gene: TRBV7-9
abundance: many
j_gene: TRBJ2-1
CDR3nt: TGTGCCAGCAGCCCGGGACGAAGCTCCTACAATGAGCAGTTCTTC
CDR3aa: CASSPGRSSYNEQFF

d_gene: TRBD1
v_gene: TRBV20-1
abundance: many
j_gene: TRBJ1-1
CDR3nt: TGCAGTGCTCCGGGACAGGGGATGAACACTGAAGCTTTCTTT
CDR3aa: CSAPGQGMNTEAFF

d_gene: -
v_gene: TRBV27
abundance: many
j_gene: TRBJ2-1
CDR3nt: TGTGCCAGCAGTTTATCGAATTACAATGAGCAGTTCTTC
CDR3aa: CASSLSNYNEQFF

d_gene: TRBD2
v_gene: TRBV7-2
abundance: medium-sized
j_gene: TRBJ2-3
CDR3nt: TGTGCCAGCAGCTTCTTATCTAGCGGGGGGCGCACAGATACGCAGTATTTT
CDR3aa: CASSFLSSGGRTDTQYF

d_gene: TRBD1
v_gene: TRBV24-1
abundance: many
j_gene: TRBJ2-1
CDR3nt: TGTGCCGCGGCTCAGGGGGAAATCCACAATGAGCAGTTCTTC
CDR3aa: CAAAQGEIHNEQFF

d_gene: -
v_gene: TRBV9
abundance: many
j_gene: TRBJ2-7
CDR3nt: TGTGCCAGCAGCCCCCTCGGGAGCTCCTACGAGCAGTACTTC
CDR3aa: CASSPLGSSYEQYF

d_gene: -
v_gene: TRBV20-1
abundance: many
j_gene: TRBJ1-4
CDR3nt: TGCAGTGCTAGACCCCGGGAATGGACTGAAAAACTGTTTTTT
CDR3aa: CSARPREWTEKLFF

d_gene: TRBD2
v_gene: TRBV4-3
abundance: many
j_gene: TRBJ2-1
CDR3nt: TGCGCCAGCAGCCAAGAGGTTCGGCGGGGGGCCACCGACTACAATGAGCAGTTCTTC
CDR3aa: CASSQEVRRGATDYNEQFF

d_gene: -
v_gene: TRBV2
abundance: many
j_gene: TRBJ1-6
CDR3nt: TGTGCCAGCAGCACCTCGGGGGCTCTTTGGTCACCCCTCCACTTT
CDR3aa: CASSTSGALWSPLHF

d_gene: -
v_gene: TRBV12-3/TRBV12-4
abundance: many
j_gene: TRBJ1-4
CDR3nt: TGTGCCAGCGAACGCAGCCGAAATGAAAAACTGTTTTTT
CDR3aa: CASERSRNEKLFF

d_gene: -
v_gene: TRBV20-1
abundance: many
j_gene: TRBJ1-5
CDR3nt: TGCAGTGCTAACCCCGGGGGGAATTATCAGCCCCAGCATTTT
CDR3aa: CSANPGGNYQPQHF

d_gene: -
v_gene: TRBV5-6
abundance: many
j_gene: TRBJ2-3
CDR3nt: TGTGCCAGCAGCCCCCGCGGACCTAGCACAGATACGCAGTATTTT
CDR3aa: CASSPRGPSTDTQYF

d_gene: -
v_gene: TRBV7-8
abundance: many
j_gene: TRBJ2-2
CDR3nt: TGTGCCAGCCCAAAAGGGCGTTTTGGCGACCGTTGGGAAGTCGGGGAGCTGTTTTTT
CDR3aa: CASPKGRFGDRWEVGELFF

d_gene: -
v_gene: TRBV28
abundance: many
j_gene: TRBJ2-1
CDR3nt: TGTGCCAGCACCTCTCTGGGGTCTATCCAATACAATGAGCAGTTCTTC
CDR3aa: CASTSLGSIQYNEQFF

d_gene: TRBD1
v_gene: TRBV7-8
abundance: many
j_gene: TRBJ1-4
CDR3nt: TGTGCCAGCAGCCCCCCGGGACAGGGCGGTGAAAAACTGTTTTTT
CDR3aa: CASSPPGQGGEKLFF

d_gene: -
v_gene: TRBV18
abundance: many
j_gene: TRBJ2-1
CDR3nt: TGTGCCAGCTCACTCCGGTGGAGCTCCTACAATGAGCAGTTCTTC
CDR3aa: CASSLRWSSYNEQFF

d_gene: -
v_gene: TRBV5-1
abundance: many
j_gene: TRBJ2-7
CDR3nt: TGCGCCAGCAGCTTTGACGCGGGACAGATCTACGAGCAGTACTTC
CDR3aa: CASSFDAGQIYEQYF